This entry lists 29 T cell receptor beta chains sequenced from one sample in a study of cytomegalovirus exposure and HLA in healthy donors. The PCR made use of 60 Vbeta and 13 Jbeta primers. TCRdb keeps only in-frame clones here, not all; method: immunoSEQ multiplex PCR. Of about 190,000 clones in the sample, less than 85% are singletons; the top ten hold more than 4.5%. Sequenced sample: PBMCs. The receptors shown here come from a young man in good health and CMV-seropositive.

The genes are TRBV21-1 and TRBJ2-3; the table names TRBD2, a call not compared with the DNA. TRBV21-1 is a recognized pseudogene. There are 17 residues in the CDR3. The CDR3 bases are TGTGCCAGCAGCAAAGGGGCTAGCGGGAGAGTAGCAGATACGCAGTATTTT. Its translation is CASSKGASGRVADTQYF.

Only one count was recorded for this clone. The chain employs TRBV6-1 and TRBJ1-2; D uncertain. Looked up from germline, CDR1 is MNHNS and CDR2 is SASEGT. The CDR3 has 14 amino acids. V lost 4 bases, J lost 0 bases, and 9 bases lay in between. CDR3 in DNA: TGTGCCAGCAGTGGTAAGCCTGCTAACTATGGCTACACCTTC. Its protein is CASSGKPANYGYTF.

This clone appeared a few times. The chain employs TRBV4-1 and TRBJ2-7, with D perhaps TRBD1 (6 bases). The CDR3 covers 15 residues. Between the trimmed V and J ends, which lost 1 base and 3 bases, there was a span of 13 bases. CDR1 is MGHRA and CDR2 is YSYEKL in the germline V gene. CDR3 amino acids: CASSQAGDFDYEQYF. The CDR3 DNA follows: TGCGCCAGCAGCCAAGCAGGGGATTTCGACTACGAGCAGTACTTC.

The sample holds a few counts of this clone. The genes are TRBV7-2 and TRBJ2-3; 8 nucleotides line up with TRBD2. Germline V lookup: CDR1 SGHTA, CDR2 FQGNSA. The CDR3 has 15 amino acids. The V gene end was trimmed by 1 base and the J gene end by 1 base; junction bases not matched to a gene: 1. In DNA form, the CDR3 reads TGTGCCAGCAGCTTAGAAGCGGGAGGCACAGATACGCAGTATTTT. It translates to CASSLEAGGTDTQYF. The full variable domain, completed using reference TRBV7-2 and TRBJ2-3, is GAGVSQSPSNKVTEKGKDVELRCDPISGHTALYWYRQSLGQGLEFLIYFQGNSAPDKSGLPSDRFSAERTGGSVSTLTIQRTQQEDSAVYLCASSLEAGGTDTQYFGPGTRLTVL.

V and J are TRBV5-4 and TRBJ1-1; maybe TRBD1 (6 bases). This CDR3 is 14 amino acids long. In germline, CDR1 is SGHNT, CDR2 YYREEE (reference sequence). Trimming left V 1 base short and J 4 bases short, with 11 bases between. The CDR3 sequence is CASSLNREITEAFF. Here the CDR3 DNA reads TGTGCCAGCAGCTTGAACAGGGAGATCACTGAAGCTTTCTTT.

In DNA form, the CDR3 reads TGCGCCAGCAGCCAAGAAGGACTTAACGGGGAGCTGTTTTTT. Amino acids: CASSQEGLNGELFF. This chain uses TRBV4-1 with TRBJ2-2; perhaps TRBD2 as D (5 bases). Germline V gives CDR1 MGHRA, CDR2 YSYEKL. CDR3 length: 14 residues. V lost 0 bases to trimming and J lost 7 bases, with 9 bases between them.

The J gene is TRBJ2-1, the V gene TRBV10-1, with D possibly matching TRBD2 (6 bases). V was shortened by 11 bases and J by 0 bases, with 14 bases between the two germline ends. CDR3 length: 14 residues. Germline V gene data show CDR1 as WNHNN and CDR2 as SYGVQD (reference sequence). This CDR3 is CAGGCESSYNEQFF. CDR3 DNA sequence: TGCGCCGGGGGGTGCGAGAGCTCCTACAATGAGCAGTTCTTC.

This chain links TRBV27 with TRBJ2-7, with 7 bases that match TRBD2. J gave up 5 bases and V 4 bases, and 11 bases lay outside the gene matches. The CDR3 runs 15 residues. From germline, CDR1 is MNHEY and CDR2 SMNVEV (reference sequence). CDR3 bases: TGTGCCAGCAGTTCCCTGGGGGGGAGTAGAAACGAGCAGTACTTC. This codes for CASSSLGGSRNEQYF.

This clone is a singleton in its sample. The CDR3 DNA follows: TGTGCCAGCAGTTACTTGGACACAAATTCACCCCTCCACTTT. Its translation is CASSYLDTNSPLHF. The chain uses TRBV6-6 and TRBJ1-6, with D perhaps TRBD1 (5 bases). CDR1 and CDR2 from the germline V gene are MNHNY and SVGAGI (reference sequence). The germline V and J ends were trimmed by 1 base and 7 bases, with 8 bases remaining between them. This CDR3 has 14 residues.

This rearrangement joins TRBV30 to TRBJ1-6; possible D gene TRBD1, 5 bases. Germline V gives CDR1 GTSNPN, CDR2 SVGIG (reference sequence). This CDR3 comprises 15 residues. The V end was cut by 2 bases, the J end by 10 bases, with 18 bases between. CDR3 residues: CAWSQDRLRGSPLHF. CDR3 nucleotides: TGTGCCTGGAGTCAGGACCGGCTACGGGGGTCACCCCTCCACTTT.

J is TRBJ1-5 and V is TRBV19; weak D call: TRBD1 (5 bases). Trimming shortened V by 4 bases and J by 1 base, and 14 bases separated the two germline ends. From germline, CDR1 is LNHDA and CDR2 SQIVND (reference sequence). This CDR3 is 16 amino acids long. CDR3 sequence (DNA): TGTGCCAGTAGTACCGGCCTGGGGCTCAGCAATCAGCCCCAGCATTTT. The encoded protein is CASSTGLGLSNQPQHF.

The gene calls are TRBV5-1 and TRBJ2-5; a possible D gene is TRBD1 (6 bases). Germline CDR1 SGHRS, CDR2 YFSETQ. Trimming removed 5 bases at V and 1 base at J, with 9 bases between. This CDR3 has 13 amino acids. CDR3 amino acids: CASRQGLQETQYF. The DNA of the CDR3 is TGCGCCAGCAGACAGGGCCTCCAAGAGACCCAGTACTTC.

The rearrangement joins TRBV30 to TRBJ2-1; D perhaps matches TRBD2 (6 bases). The CDR3 spans 14 residues. V was pared by 0 bases and J by 6 bases, with 12 bases between. Germline V gives CDR1 GTSNPN, CDR2 SVGIG (reference sequence). The CDR3 spells CAWSVGGLVNEQFF. In DNA form, the CDR3 reads TGTGCCTGGAGTGTAGGAGGGCTAGTCAATGAGCAGTTCTTC.

The chain combines TRBV30 with TRBJ2-5; TRBD1 matches 9 bases. CDR3 length equals 15 residues. Trimming at V came to 1 base and at J to 4 bases, leaving 7 bases not matched to a gene. Germline loops: CDR1 GTSNPN, CDR2 SVGIG (reference sequence). CDR3 amino acids: CAWSDTGGSRETQYF. The CDR3 bases are TGTGCCTGGAGTGACACAGGGGGCTCTAGAGAGACCCAGTACTTC.

V gene TRBV10-3 combines with J gene TRBJ2-7; 8 bases agree with TRBD1. Germline loops: CDR1 ENHRY, CDR2 SYGVKD. Losses at the gene ends were 5 bases for V and 0 bases for J; bases not matched to a gene: 6. This CDR3 has 15 amino acids. CDR3 bases: TGTGCCATCAGTAAGCCGACAGGGGACTCCTACGAGCAGTACTTC. Translation gives CAISKPTGDSYEQYF.

This clone occurred a few times. The chain links TRBV7-6 to TRBJ1-4; D ambiguous. V was pared by 1 base and J by 0 bases, with 6 bases between. CDR3 length equals 15 residues. The germline V gene has CDR1 SGHVS and CDR2 FNYEAQ. The CDR3 DNA is TGTGCCAGCAGCTTAGTGGCTGCAACTAATGAAAAACTGTTTTTT. It translates to CASSLVAATNEKLFF.

The chain combines TRBV7-9 with TRBJ2-7; D is possibly TRBD1 (5 bases). CDR1 and CDR2 from the germline V gene are SEHNR and FQNEAQ (reference sequence). There are 13 residues in the CDR3. V was pared by 0 bases and J by 4 bases, with 7 bases between. The CDR3 is CASSLANRYEQYF. In DNA form, the CDR3 reads TGTGCCAGCAGCTTAGCAAACAGGTACGAGCAGTACTTC. Full variable domain (remainder filled in from reference TRBV7-9 and TRBJ2-7): DTGVSQNPRHKITKRGQNVTFRCDPISEHNRLYWYRQTLGQGPEFLTYFQNEAQLEKSRLLSDRFSAERPKGSFSTLEIQRTEQGDSAMYLCASSLANRYEQYFGPGTRLTVT.

The rearrangement joins TRBV14 to TRBJ2-5, with a tentative D call TRBD2 (6 bases). The CDR3 has 16 amino acids. Trimming removed 2 bases at V and 7 bases at J, with 20 bases between. Looked up from germline, CDR1 is SGHDN and CDR2 is FVKESK. CDR3 bases: TGTGCCAGCAGCCAACTAATGGGGGGACCCGATAGGACCCAGTACTTC. This sequence encodes CASSQLMGGPDRTQYF.

V and J are TRBV6-5 and TRBJ2-7, with 7 bases matching TRBD2. V trimming: 6 bases; J trimming: 5 bases; junction bases outside the gene matches: 10. CDR1 and CDR2 from the germline V gene are MNHEY and SVGAGI. The CDR3 contains 14 residues. This CDR3 reads CASRRPGRANEQYF. CDR3 sequence (DNA): TGTGCCAGCAGACGCCCAGGGAGGGCGAACGAGCAGTACTTC.

CDR3 amino acids: CASSQPGTGGGNTIYF. CDR3 nucleotides: TGTGCCAGCAGTCAGCCAGGGACAGGCGGTGGAAACACCATATATTTT. This chain links TRBV6-6 with TRBJ1-3, with TRBD1 matching over 8 bases. CDR1 and CDR2 from the germline V gene are MNHNY and SVGAGI (reference sequence). The CDR3 consists of 16 residues. With 5 bases clipped from V and 3 bases from J, the junction kept 9 bases outside the gene matches.

The V gene is TRBV7-6, the J gene TRBJ2-5, with 10 bases fitting TRBD1. Germline CDR1 reads SGHVS; CDR2 reads FNYEAQ. The CDR3 has 15 amino acids. Trimming removed 3 bases from V and 4 bases from J; junction bases left unmatched: 5. CDR3 region: CASSFRDRGSETQYF. The CDR3 coding sequence is TGTGCCAGCAGCTTCCGGGACAGGGGATCAGAGACCCAGTACTTC.

The chain joins TRBV7-9 to TRBJ2-1; tentative D call: TRBD2 (5 bases). Trimming removed 5 bases from V and 1 base from J, with 9 bases in between. Germline assignment: CDR1 SEHNR and CDR2 FQNEAQ (reference sequence). The CDR3 sequence is 14 residues long. The CDR3 nucleotides read TGTGCCAGCAGCGCGCTAGCTTCCTACAATGAGCAGTTCTTC. Residues: CASSALASYNEQFF.

In its sample, this clone was seen a few times. The rearrangement joins TRBV4-3 to TRBJ2-3; the match to TRBD2 covers 7 bases. This CDR3 comprises 15 residues. CDR1 is LGHNA, CDR2 YSLEER, per germline. J lost 2 bases, V lost 4 bases, and 6 bases had no gene match. The CDR3 DNA follows: TGCGCCAGCAGCCCGCGGGGGAGACCCACAGATACGCAGTATTTT. Protein product: CASSPRGRPTDTQYF.

The table lists this clone with a count of one. The chain couples TRBV7-3 to TRBJ1-2; no clear D. The CDR3 covers 13 residues. The germline V gene encodes CDR1 SGHTA and CDR2 FQGTGA. V lost 2 bases and J lost 8, with 12 bases in between. This chain's CDR3 is CASSLDGVVGYTF. The CDR3 DNA reads TGTGCCAGCAGCTTAGACGGGGTGGTAGGCTACACCTTC.

The rearrangement joins TRBV7-2 to TRBJ2-7, with 15 bases aligning to TRBD2. CDR1 and CDR2 (germline): SGHTA, FQGNSA. J was trimmed by 0 bases and V by 5 bases; bases with no gene match: 11. The length of the CDR3 is 19 residues. In DNA, the CDR3 is TGTGCCAGCAGCCTTAGACAGGGGACTAGCGGGAGGAGCTCCTACGAGCAGTACTTC. It encodes CASSLRQGTSGRSSYEQYF.

The chain uses TRBV9 and TRBJ2-3; 7 positions agree with TRBD1. The CDR3 extends over 16 amino acids. V lost 4 bases and J lost 0; bases outside the gene matches: 8. In germline, CDR1 is SGDLS, CDR2 YYNGEE. DNA for the CDR3: TGTGCCAGCAGCCCTGGGACAGCCCCTAGCACAGATACGCAGTATTTT. Protein sequence: CASSPGTAPSTDTQYF.

This clone was observed a handful of times. The gene calls are TRBV2 and TRBJ2-5, with 13 bases matching TRBD2. The last part of the DNA fits TRBJ2-7 better; the J call may be wrong. The germline V gene encodes CDR1 SNHLY and CDR2 FYNNEI. The CDR3 runs 16 residues. The CDR3 loop is CAVLLGTSGAGYEQYF. In nucleotides, the CDR3 is TGTGCCGTCCTGCTTGGGACTAGCGGGGCGGGCTACGAGCAGTACTTC.

V is TRBV9 and J is TRBJ2-5, with D possibly matching TRBD1 (6 bases). V gave up 2 bases and J gave up 3 bases, with 20 bases separating them. Germline loops: CDR1 SGDLS, CDR2 YYNGEE. This CDR3 has 17 amino acids. CDR3 coding DNA: TGTGCCAGCAGCGTCACAGGGACACCCCTCATCAAAGAGACCCAGTACTTC. It translates to CASSVTGTPLIKETQYF.

This clone was seen more than once but under ten times. The V and J genes are TRBV27 and TRBJ2-7; weak D call: TRBD2 (5 bases). Germline V lookup: CDR1 MNHEY, CDR2 SMNVEV (reference sequence). CDR3 length equals 14 residues. V shed 4 bases and J shed 0 bases, with 10 bases lying between them. CDR3: CASSWAGSSYEQYF. Here the CDR3 DNA reads TGTGCCAGCAGTTGGGCGGGCAGCTCCTACGAGCAGTACTTC.